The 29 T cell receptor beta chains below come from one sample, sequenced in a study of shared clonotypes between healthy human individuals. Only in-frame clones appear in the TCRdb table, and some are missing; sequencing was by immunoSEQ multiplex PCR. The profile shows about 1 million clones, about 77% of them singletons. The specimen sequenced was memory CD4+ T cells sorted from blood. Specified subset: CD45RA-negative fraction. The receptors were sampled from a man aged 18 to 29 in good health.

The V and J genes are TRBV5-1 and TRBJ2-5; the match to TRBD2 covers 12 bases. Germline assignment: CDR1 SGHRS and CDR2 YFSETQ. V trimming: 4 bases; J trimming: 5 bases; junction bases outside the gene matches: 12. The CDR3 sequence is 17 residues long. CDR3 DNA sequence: TGCGCCAGCAGCGTGGGGACTAGCGGGCCAAGATGGGAGACCCAGTACTTC. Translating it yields CASSVGTSGPRWETQYF. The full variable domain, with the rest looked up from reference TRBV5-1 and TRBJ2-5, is KAGVTQTPRYLIKTRGQQVTLSCSPISGHRSVSWYQQTPGQGLQFLFEYFSETQRNKGNFPGRFSGRQFSNSRSEMNVSTLELGDSALYLCASSVGTSGPRWETQYFGPGTRLLVL.

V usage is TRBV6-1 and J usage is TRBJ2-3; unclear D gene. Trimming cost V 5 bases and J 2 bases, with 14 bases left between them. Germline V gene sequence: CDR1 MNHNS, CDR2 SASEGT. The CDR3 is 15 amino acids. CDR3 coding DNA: TGTGCCAGCAGTAACACCGACTTAACCACAGATACGCAGTATTTT. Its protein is CASSNTDLTTDTQYF.

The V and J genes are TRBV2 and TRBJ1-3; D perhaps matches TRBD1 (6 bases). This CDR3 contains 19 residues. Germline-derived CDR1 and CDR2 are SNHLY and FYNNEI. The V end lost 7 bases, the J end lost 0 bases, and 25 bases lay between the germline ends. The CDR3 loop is CASTNNPGHLVPSGNTIYF. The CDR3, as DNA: TGTGCCAGCACTAATAATCCGGGACACCTTGTACCCTCTGGAAACACCATATATTTT.

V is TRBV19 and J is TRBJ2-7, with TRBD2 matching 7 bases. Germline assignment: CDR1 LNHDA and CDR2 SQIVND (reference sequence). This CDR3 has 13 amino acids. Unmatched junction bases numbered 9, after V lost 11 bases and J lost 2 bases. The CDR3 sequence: CASGGGPAYEQYF. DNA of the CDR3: TGTGCCTCTGGGGGGGGACCAGCCTACGAGCAGTACTTC.

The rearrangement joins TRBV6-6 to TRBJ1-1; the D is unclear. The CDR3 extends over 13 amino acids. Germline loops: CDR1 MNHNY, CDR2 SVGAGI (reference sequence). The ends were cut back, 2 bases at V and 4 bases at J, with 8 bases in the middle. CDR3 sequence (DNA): TGTGCCAGCAGTTACCCGGACGCCACTGAAGCTTTCTTT. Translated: CASSYPDATEAFF.

CDR3 in amino acids: CASRNPTGTEAFF. The CDR3 nucleotides are TGTGCCAGCAGGAACCCCACTGGGACTGAAGCTTTCTTT. The V and J genes are TRBV6-1 and TRBJ1-1; D remains ambiguous. Trimming pared 6 bases from V and 5 bases from J, leaving 13 bases between. This CDR3 is 13 amino acids long. Germline V gene lookup returns CDR1 MNHNS and CDR2 SASEGT.

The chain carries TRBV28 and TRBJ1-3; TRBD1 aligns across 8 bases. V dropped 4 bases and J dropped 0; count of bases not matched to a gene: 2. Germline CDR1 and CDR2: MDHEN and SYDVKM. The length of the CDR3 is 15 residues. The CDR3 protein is CASSSGGLSGNTIYF. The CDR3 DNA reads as TGTGCCAGCAGTTCAGGGGGCCTCTCTGGAAACACCATATATTTT.

CDR3 residues: CTSSLSGHSYNSPLHF. Written as DNA, the CDR3 is TGCACCAGCAGCCTAAGCGGGCACTCCTATAATTCACCCCTCCACTTT. The J gene is TRBJ1-6, the V gene TRBV1. TRBV1 has pseudogene status. The CDR3 length is 16 residues.

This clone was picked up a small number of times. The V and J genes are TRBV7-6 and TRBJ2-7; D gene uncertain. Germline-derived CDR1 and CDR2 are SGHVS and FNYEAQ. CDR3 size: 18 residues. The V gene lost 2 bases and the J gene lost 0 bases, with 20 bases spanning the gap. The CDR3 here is CASSLQSSGSLSSYEQYF. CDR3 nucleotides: TGTGCCAGCAGCTTACAAAGCTCAGGCTCATTAAGCTCCTACGAGCAGTACTTC.

The DNA of the CDR3 is TGTGCCAGCGGGGGCCCGGACGGCTACACCTTC. Protein: CASGGPDGYTF. This chain uses TRBV2 with TRBJ1-2; tentative D call: TRBD1 (6 bases). The CDR3 has 11 residues. V lost 8 bases to trimming and J lost 8 bases, with 12 bases between them. Germline CDR1 reads SNHLY; CDR2 reads FYNNEI.

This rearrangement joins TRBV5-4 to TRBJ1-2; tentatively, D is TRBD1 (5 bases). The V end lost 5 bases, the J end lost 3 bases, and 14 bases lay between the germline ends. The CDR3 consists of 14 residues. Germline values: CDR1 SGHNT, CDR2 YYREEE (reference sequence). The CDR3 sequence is CASSSGTRDYGYTF. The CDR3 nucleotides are TGTGCCAGCAGTTCCGGGACCCGGGACTATGGCTACACCTTC. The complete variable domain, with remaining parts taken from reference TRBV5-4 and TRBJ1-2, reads ETGVTQSPTHLIKTRGQQVTLRCSSQSGHNTVSWYQQALGQGPQFIFQYYREEENGRGNFPPRFSGLQFPNYSSELNVNALELDDSALYLCASSSGTRDYGYTFGSGTRLTVV.

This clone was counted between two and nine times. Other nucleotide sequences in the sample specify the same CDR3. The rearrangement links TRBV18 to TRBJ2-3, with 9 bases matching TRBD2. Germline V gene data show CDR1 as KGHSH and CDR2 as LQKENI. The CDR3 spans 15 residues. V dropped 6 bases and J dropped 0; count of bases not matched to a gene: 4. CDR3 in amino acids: CASSPSGTSTDTQYF. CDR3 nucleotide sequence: TGTGCCAGCTCCCCTAGCGGGACTAGCACAGATACGCAGTATTTT.

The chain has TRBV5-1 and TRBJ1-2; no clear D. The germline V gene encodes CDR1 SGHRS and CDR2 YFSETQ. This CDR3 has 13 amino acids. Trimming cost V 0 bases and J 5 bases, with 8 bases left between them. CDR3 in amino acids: CASSLDTVYGYTF. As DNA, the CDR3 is TGCGCCAGCAGCTTGGACACCGTTTATGGCTACACCTTC.

CDR3 residues: CASSSLGGPNGIQYF. In nucleotides, the CDR3 is TGTGCCAGCAGCTCCCTAGGGGGGCCAAACGGGATTCAGTACTTC. This sequence joins TRBV5-5 and TRBJ2-4; TRBD1 or TRBD2 may be the D gene (6 bases each). V dropped 3 bases and J dropped 10 bases, with 20 bases sitting between them. The CDR3 has 15 residues. From germline, CDR1 is SGHKS and CDR2 YYEKEE (reference sequence).

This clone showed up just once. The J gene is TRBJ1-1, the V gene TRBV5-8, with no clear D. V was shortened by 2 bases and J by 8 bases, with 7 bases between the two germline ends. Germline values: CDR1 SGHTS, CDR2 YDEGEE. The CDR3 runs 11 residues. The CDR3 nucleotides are TGTGCCAGCAGCTTAACCGTCGAAGCTTTCTTT. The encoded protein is CASSLTVEAFF.

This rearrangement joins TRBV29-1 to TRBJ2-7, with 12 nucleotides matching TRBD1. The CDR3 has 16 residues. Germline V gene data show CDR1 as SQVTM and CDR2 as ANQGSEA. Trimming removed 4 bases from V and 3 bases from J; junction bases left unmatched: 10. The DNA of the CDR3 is TGCAGCGTTGGGGTCGGGACAGGGGGCTTCGGCTACGAGCAGTACTTC. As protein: CSVGVGTGGFGYEQYF.

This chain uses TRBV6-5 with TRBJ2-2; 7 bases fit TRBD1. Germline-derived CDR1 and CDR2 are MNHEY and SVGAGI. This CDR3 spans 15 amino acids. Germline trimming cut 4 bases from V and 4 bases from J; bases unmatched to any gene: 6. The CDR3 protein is CASSLYRGSTGELFF. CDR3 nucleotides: TGTGCCAGCAGTTTATACAGGGGTAGCACCGGGGAGCTGTTTTTT.

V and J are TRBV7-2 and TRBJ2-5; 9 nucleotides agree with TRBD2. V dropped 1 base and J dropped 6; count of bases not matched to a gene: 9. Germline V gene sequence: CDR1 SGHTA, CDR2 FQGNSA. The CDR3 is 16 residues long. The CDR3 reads CASSLVAGAQDKTQYF. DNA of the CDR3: TGTGCCAGCAGCTTAGTAGCGGGGGCCCAGGATAAGACCCAGTACTTC.

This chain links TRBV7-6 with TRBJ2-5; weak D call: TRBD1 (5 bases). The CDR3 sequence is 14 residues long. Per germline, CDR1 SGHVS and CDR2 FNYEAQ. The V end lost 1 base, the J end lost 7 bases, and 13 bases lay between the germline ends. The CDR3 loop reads CASSLGQFVGTQYF. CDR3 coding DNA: TGTGCCAGCAGCTTAGGACAGTTTGTGGGGACCCAGTACTTC. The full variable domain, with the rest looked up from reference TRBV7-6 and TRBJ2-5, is GAGVSQSPRYKVTKRGQDVALRCDPISGHVSLYWYRQALGQGPEFLTYFNYEAQQDKSGLPNDRFSAERPEGSISTLTIQRTEQRDSAMYRCASSLGQFVGTQYFGPGTRLLVL.

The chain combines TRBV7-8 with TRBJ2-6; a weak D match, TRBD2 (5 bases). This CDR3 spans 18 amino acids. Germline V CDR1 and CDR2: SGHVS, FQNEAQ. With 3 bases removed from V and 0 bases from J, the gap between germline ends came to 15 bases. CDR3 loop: CASSLNIATPSGANVLTF. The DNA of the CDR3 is TGTGCCAGCAGCTTGAATATAGCGACTCCCTCTGGGGCCAACGTCCTGACTTTC.

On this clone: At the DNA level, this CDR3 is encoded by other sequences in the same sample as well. This CDR3 is CASSLGLTTDTQYF. In DNA form, the CDR3 reads TGTGCCAGCAGCTTAGGGCTCACCACAGATACGCAGTATTTT. The J gene is TRBJ2-3, the V gene TRBV7-3; D is unresolved. V was cut by 2 bases and J by 2 bases, with 8 bases left in between. The CDR3 is made up of 14 amino acids. Germline-derived CDR1 and CDR2 are SGHTA and FQGTGA.

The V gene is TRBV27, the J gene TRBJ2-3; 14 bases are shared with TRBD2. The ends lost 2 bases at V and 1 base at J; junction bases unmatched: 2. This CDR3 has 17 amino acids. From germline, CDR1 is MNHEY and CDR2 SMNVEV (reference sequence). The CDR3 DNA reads TGTGCCAGCAGTTTAGTGACTAGCGGGAGGGGCACAGATACGCAGTATTTT. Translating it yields CASSLVTSGRGTDTQYF.

The CDR3 protein is CSVFTHGQTGNTIYF. The CDR3 DNA follows: TGCAGCGTTTTTACACATGGGCAGACTGGAAACACCATATATTTT. The V call is TRBV29-1, the J call TRBJ1-3; D call uncertain. Trimming pared 5 bases from V and 2 bases from J, leaving 16 bases between. CDR1 is SQVTM, CDR2 ANQGSEA, per germline. The CDR3 is 15 amino acids. The complete variable domain, with remaining parts taken from reference TRBV29-1 and TRBJ1-3, reads SAVISQKPSRDICQRGTSLTIQCQVDSQVTMMFWYRQQPGQSLTLIATANQGSEATYESGFVIDKFPISRPNLTFSTLTVSNMSPEDSSIYLCSVFTHGQTGNTIYFGEGSWLTVV.

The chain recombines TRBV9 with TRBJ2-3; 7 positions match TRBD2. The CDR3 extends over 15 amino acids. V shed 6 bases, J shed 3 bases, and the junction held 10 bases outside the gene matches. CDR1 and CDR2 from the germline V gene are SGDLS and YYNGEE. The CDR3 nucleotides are TGTGCCAGCACCAATACGGGGCGGGAGACAGATACGCAGTATTTT. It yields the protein CASTNTGRETDTQYF.

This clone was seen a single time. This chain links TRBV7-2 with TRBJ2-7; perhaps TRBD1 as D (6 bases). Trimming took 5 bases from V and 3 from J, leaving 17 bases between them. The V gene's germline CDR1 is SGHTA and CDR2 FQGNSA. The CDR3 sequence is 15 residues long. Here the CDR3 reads CASSPIIRDIYEQYF. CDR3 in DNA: TGTGCCAGCAGCCCTATTATTAGGGACATCTACGAGCAGTACTTC.

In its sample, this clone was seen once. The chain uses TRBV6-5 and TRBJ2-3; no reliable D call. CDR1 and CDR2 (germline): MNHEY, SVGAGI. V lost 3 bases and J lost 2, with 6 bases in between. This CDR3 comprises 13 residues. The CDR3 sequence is CASSYKFTDTQYF. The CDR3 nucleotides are TGTGCCAGCAGTTATAAGTTCACAGATACGCAGTATTTT.

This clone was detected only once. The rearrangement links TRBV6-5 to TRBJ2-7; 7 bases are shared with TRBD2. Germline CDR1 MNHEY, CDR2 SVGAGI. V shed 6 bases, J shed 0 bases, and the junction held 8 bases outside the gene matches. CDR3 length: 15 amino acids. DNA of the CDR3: TGTGCCAGCAGGGGGAGCGGGGTGAGCTCCTACGAGCAGTACTTC. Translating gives CASRGSGVSSYEQYF.

CDR3 amino acids: CASSAGTDSTYEQYF. In nucleotides, the CDR3 is TGCGCCAGCAGCGCGGGGACGGACTCGACGTACGAGCAGTACTTC. The chain recombines TRBV5-1 with TRBJ2-7; tentative D call: TRBD2 (6 bases). Trimming removed 4 bases from V and 4 bases from J, with 18 bases in between. The CDR3 runs to 15 residues. Germline V gives CDR1 SGHRS, CDR2 YFSETQ. Supplemented by reference TRBV5-1 and TRBJ2-7, the full variable domain reads KAGVTQTPRYLIKTRGQQVTLSCSPISGHRSVSWYQQTPGQGLQFLFEYFSETQRNKGNFPGRFSGRQFSNSRSEMNVSTLELGDSALYLCASSAGTDSTYEQYFGPGTRLTVT.

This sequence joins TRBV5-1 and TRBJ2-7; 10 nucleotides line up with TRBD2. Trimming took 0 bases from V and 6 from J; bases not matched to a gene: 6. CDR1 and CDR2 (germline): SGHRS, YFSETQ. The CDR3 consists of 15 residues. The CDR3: CASSLELLAGGEQYF. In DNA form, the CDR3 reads TGCGCCAGCAGCTTGGAATTGTTAGCGGGGGGCGAGCAGTACTTC.